The sequence of this T cell receptor beta chain was determined in a study of type 1 regulatory T cells. Study-level information: This in vitro CD4 product, T-allo10, is enriched for Tr1 cells and alloantigen-specific. Study-wide findings and caveats: Type 1 regulatory T cells had a more restricted TCR repertoire than non-type 1 regulatory T cells.

TCRdb re-called the reads through MiXCR, storing one row per CDR3 protein. The top ten clones hold roughly 1.9% of a sample with some 60,000 distinct CDR3 sequences, around 62% of them seen once. The germline CDR1 and CDR2 sequences are LNHDA and SQIVND (reference sequence). The CDR3 runs 13 residues. V lost 3 bases and J 5 bases, leaving 8 bases between the germline ends. Turning to this clonotype: Its specificity is unknown.

Sample: cultured non-Tr1 T cells, either the whole culture or a sorted T cell fraction (not recorded which). The V call is TRBV19, the J call TRBJ1-5; the D is unclear. This TCR was sampled from a human donor in good health. The CDR3 protein is CASSIRTDQPQHF. CDR3 sequence (DNA): TGTGCCAGTAGTATTAGGACTGATCAGCCCCAGCATTTT.